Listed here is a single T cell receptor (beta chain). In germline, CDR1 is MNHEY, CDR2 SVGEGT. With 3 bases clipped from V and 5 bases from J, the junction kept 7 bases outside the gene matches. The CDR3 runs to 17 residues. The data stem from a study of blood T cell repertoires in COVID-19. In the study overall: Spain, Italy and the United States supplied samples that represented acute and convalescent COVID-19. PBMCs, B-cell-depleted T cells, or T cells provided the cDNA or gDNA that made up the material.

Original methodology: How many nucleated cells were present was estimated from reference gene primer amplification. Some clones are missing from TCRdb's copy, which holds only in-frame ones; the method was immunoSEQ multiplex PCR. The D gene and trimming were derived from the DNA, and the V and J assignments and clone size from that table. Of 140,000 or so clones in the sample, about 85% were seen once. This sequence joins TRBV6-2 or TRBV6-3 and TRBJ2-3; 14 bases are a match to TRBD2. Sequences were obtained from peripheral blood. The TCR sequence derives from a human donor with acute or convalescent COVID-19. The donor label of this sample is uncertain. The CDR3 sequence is CASSYKTSGGAEDTQYF. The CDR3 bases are TGTGCCAGCAGTTATAAGACTAGCGGGGGGGCCGAAGATACGCAGTATTTT.